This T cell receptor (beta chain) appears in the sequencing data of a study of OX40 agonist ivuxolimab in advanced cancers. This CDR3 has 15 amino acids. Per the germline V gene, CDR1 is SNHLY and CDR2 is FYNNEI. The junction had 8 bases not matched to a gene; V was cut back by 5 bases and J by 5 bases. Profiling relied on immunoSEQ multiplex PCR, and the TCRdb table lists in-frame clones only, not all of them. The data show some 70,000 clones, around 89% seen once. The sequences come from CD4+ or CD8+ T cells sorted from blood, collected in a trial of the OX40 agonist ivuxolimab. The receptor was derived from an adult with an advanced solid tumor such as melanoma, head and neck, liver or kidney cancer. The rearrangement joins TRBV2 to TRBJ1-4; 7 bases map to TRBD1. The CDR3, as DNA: TGTGCCAGCAGTCGGGAGAGGGGGCGGAATGAAAAACTGTTTTTT. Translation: CASSRERGRNEKLFF.